These 21 T cell receptor beta chains share one sample of origin, sequenced in a study of CD8 T cells in Susac syndrome. RNA, at about 0.45 to 1 ug, was reverse transcribed with random hexamers. MiXCR was run by TCRdb on the immunoSEQ multiplex PCR reads, yielding one entry per CDR3 protein. The sample has 95,000 to 150,000 distinct CDR3 sequences, over 90% seen once. Input material: CD8+ T cells from PBMCs. These receptors came from a human donor with Susac syndrome.

The chain has TRBV6-5 and TRBJ1-2; possibly TRBD1 for D (5 bases). Germline CDR1 is MNHEY and CDR2 is SVGAGI. V was pared by 4 bases and J by 5 bases, with 8 bases between. The CDR3 totals 12 residues. The DNA of the CDR3 is TGTGCCAGCAGTTCGGGGGTTTATGGCTACACCTTC. Amino acids: CASSSGVYGYTF.

The chain joins TRBV9 to TRBJ2-7; 9 positions match TRBD1. This CDR3 has 15 residues. Trimming removed 3 bases from V and 2 bases from J; junction bases left unmatched: 6. From germline, CDR1 is SGDLS and CDR2 YYNGEE. This CDR3 reads CASSAGTGPTYEQYF. The DNA for the CDR3 is TGTGCCAGCAGCGCCGGGACAGGGCCGACCTACGAGCAGTACTTC.

The gene calls are TRBV4-1 and TRBJ2-3; no definite D call. Trimming left V 4 bases short and J 7 bases short, with 9 bases between. Germline CDR1 and CDR2: MGHRA and YSYEKL. This CDR3 contains 12 residues. The CDR3 DNA sequence: TGCGCCAGCAGCCCGACTGCCAATACGCAGTATTTT. Amino acid sequence: CASSPTANTQYF.

The rearrangement links TRBV15 to TRBJ2-7; D unresolved. Per the germline V gene, CDR1 is LNHNV and CDR2 is YYDKDF (reference sequence). V lost 0 bases and J lost 4, with 10 bases in between. The CDR3 has 14 residues. The CDR3 loop is CATSRERKGYEQYF. The CDR3 bases are TGTGCCACCAGCAGAGAACGGAAAGGATACGAGCAGTACTTC.

This chain joins TRBV9 and TRBJ2-7, with TRBD2 identical over 7 bases. V trimming: 3 bases; J trimming: 2 bases; junction bases outside the gene matches: 5. Germline assignment: CDR1 SGDLS and CDR2 YYNGEE. CDR3 length: 14 residues. The CDR3 sequence is CASSGGLGPYEQYF. CDR3 bases: TGTGCCAGCAGCGGAGGACTAGGGCCCTACGAGCAGTACTTC.

This chain joins TRBV15 and TRBJ1-2; D is perhaps TRBD1 (5 bases). This CDR3 has 16 amino acids. Looked up from germline, CDR1 is LNHNV and CDR2 is YYDKDF (reference sequence). V lost 2 bases and J 6 bases, leaving 19 bases between the germline ends. For the CDR3, the DNA is TGTGCCACCAGCAGAATGGGGGAGGTGGGTGGCCATGGCTACACCTTC. Its translation: CATSRMGEVGGHGYTF.

The CDR3 nucleotides read TGTGCCAGCAGTACCGACGGCTATAGCAATCAGCCCCAGCATTTT. Translating it yields CASSTDGYSNQPQHF. The rearrangement uses TRBV11-2 and TRBJ1-5, with D unclear. CDR3 length equals 15 residues. Germline loops: CDR1 SGHAT, CDR2 FQNNGV. Trimming stripped 6 bases from V and 0 bases from J, with 12 bases between.

The gene calls are TRBV10-3 and TRBJ1-2; perhaps TRBD1 as D (5 bases). Germline V gene data show CDR1 as ENHRY and CDR2 as SYGVKD. V lost 8 bases and J lost 0, with 16 bases in between. This CDR3 has 15 residues. Here the CDR3 reads CAIGSRTLTNYGYTF. Written as DNA, the CDR3 is TGTGCCATCGGTTCCAGGACACTTACTAACTATGGCTACACCTTC.

The chain combines TRBV6-5 with TRBJ2-5, with 8 bases fitting TRBD2. Germline values: CDR1 MNHEY, CDR2 SVGAGI. Unmatched junction bases numbered 2, after V lost 1 base and J lost 1 base. The CDR3 sequence is 15 residues long. The chain's CDR3 is CASSYYLAGQETQYF. CDR3 coding DNA: TGTGCCAGCAGTTACTATCTAGCGGGCCAAGAGACCCAGTACTTC.

The CDR3 DNA sequence: TGTGCCAGCAGCCCCTCCGCGGTAGCGGTTTTCCCCCAAGAGACCCAGTACTTC. This codes for CASSPSAVAVFPQETQYF. This chain links TRBV7-2 with TRBJ2-5; TRBD2 is a possible D gene (6 bases). Germline V gene sequence: CDR1 SGHTA, CDR2 FQGNSA. The CDR3 spans 18 residues. V lost 5 bases, J lost 1 base, and 23 bases lay in between.

The V and J genes are TRBV11-2 and TRBJ2-1, with 10 bases lining up with TRBD2. The CDR3 runs 14 residues. The junction had 10 bases not matched to a gene; V was cut back by 5 bases and J by 12 bases. Germline V gives CDR1 SGHAT, CDR2 FQNNGV. CDR3 region: CASSETSGESGQFF. The DNA for the CDR3 is TGTGCCAGCAGCGAAACTAGCGGGGAGTCAGGGCAGTTCTTC.

The chain carries TRBV10-3 and TRBJ1-1; D remains ambiguous. This CDR3 comprises 14 residues. The germline V and J ends were trimmed by 4 bases and 0 bases, with 9 bases remaining between them. The germline CDR1 and CDR2 sequences are ENHRY and SYGVKD. CDR3 nucleotides: TGTGCCATCAGTGCCCCAGGCCTGAACACTGAAGCTTTCTTT. Protein product: CAISAPGLNTEAFF.

In its sample, this clonotype was seen once. The CDR3 here is CASSESGGASSPLHF. The CDR3 region has the DNA TGTGCCAGCAGTGAATCCGGCGGGGCTAGCTCACCCCTCCACTTT. V usage is TRBV25-1 and J usage is TRBJ1-6; weak D call: TRBD1 (5 bases). Germline values: CDR1 MGHDK, CDR2 SYGVNS. The CDR3 is 15 residues long. V lost 1 base and J 10 bases, leaving 14 bases between the germline ends.

V and J are TRBV6-5 and TRBJ2-7; a possible D gene is TRBD1 (5 bases). This CDR3 region has 11 residues. Germline lookup yields CDR1 MNHEY and CDR2 SVGAGI. Trimming removed 2 bases from V and 7 bases from J, with 6 bases in between. The CDR3 is CASSYGAEQYF. CDR3 nucleotides: TGTGCCAGCAGTTACGGGGCGGAGCAGTACTTC.

J is TRBJ2-7 and V is TRBV3-1; D gene ambiguous. Trimming removed 0 bases at V and 2 bases at J, with 8 bases between. Germline V lookup: CDR1 LGHDT, CDR2 YNNKEL (reference sequence). This CDR3 has 14 amino acids. CDR3 bases: TGTGCCAGCAGCCAAGATCACGGAGCCTACGAGCAGTACTTC. Translating gives CASSQDHGAYEQYF.

The chain couples TRBV7-9 to TRBJ1-2, with D tentatively TRBD1 (5 bases). With 5 bases removed from V and 4 bases from J, the gap between germline ends came to 11 bases. Germline V gene sequence: CDR1 SEHNR, CDR2 FQNEAQ (reference sequence). The CDR3 is 13 amino acids. The CDR3 DNA is TGTGCCAGCAGCCCACCGACAGTCTATGGCTACACCTTC. This codes for CASSPPTVYGYTF. The full variable domain, rest sourced from reference TRBV7-9 and TRBJ1-2, is DTGVSQNPRHKITKRGQNVTFRCDPISEHNRLYWYRQTLGQGPEFLTYFQNEAQLEKSRLLSDRFSAERPKGSFSTLEIQRTEQGDSAMYLCASSPPTVYGYTFGSGTRLTVV.

V is TRBV11-2 and J is TRBJ2-7; D is ambiguous. Germline lookup yields CDR1 SGHAT and CDR2 FQNNGV. The V end lost 3 bases, the J end lost 5 bases, and 8 bases lay between the germline ends. CDR3 length equals 12 residues. The CDR3 DNA is TGTGCCAGCAGCTTTGGAATGAACGAGCAGTACTTC. Amino acids: CASSFGMNEQYF. The whole variable domain, remainder taken from reference TRBV11-2 and TRBJ2-7, is EAGVAQSPRYKIIEKRQSVAFWCNPISGHATLYWYQQILGQGPKLLIQFQNNGVVDDSQLPKDRFSAERLKGVDSTLKIQPAKLEDSAVYLCASSFGMNEQYFGPGTRLTVT.

The chain carries TRBV13 and TRBJ2-5; TRBD1 matches at 7 bases. In germline, CDR1 is PRHDT, CDR2 FYEKMQ (reference sequence). This CDR3 has 15 amino acids. The ends lost 4 bases at V and 0 bases at J; junction bases unmatched: 5. This chain's CDR3 is CASSSNRGNQETQYF. As DNA, the CDR3 is TGTGCCAGCAGCTCTAACAGGGGCAACCAAGAGACCCAGTACTTC. Supplemented by reference TRBV13 and TRBJ2-5, the full variable domain reads AAGVIQSPRHLIKEKRETATLKCYPIPRHDTVYWYQQGPGQDPQFLISFYEKMQSDKGSIPDRFSAQQFSDYHSELNMSSLELGDSALYFCASSSNRGNQETQYFGPGTRLLVL.

The CDR3 reads CSVWIGGNEQFF. In DNA, the CDR3 is TGCAGCGTTTGGATAGGGGGCAATGAGCAGTTCTTC. V usage is TRBV29-1 and J usage is TRBJ2-1; tentatively, D is TRBD1 (6 bases). This CDR3 comprises 12 residues. The V end lost 5 bases, the J end lost 6 bases, and 11 bases lay between the germline ends. Germline V lookup: CDR1 SQVTM, CDR2 ANQGSEA.

The CDR3 region is CASSLSRGLSPYEQYF. CDR3 nucleotides: TGTGCCAGCAGTTTATCCAGGGGGCTTTCCCCCTACGAGCAGTACTTC. The J gene is TRBJ2-7, the V gene TRBV27; 8 bases fit TRBD1. The CDR3 is made up of 16 amino acids. The V gene end was trimmed by 0 bases and the J gene end by 2 bases; junction bases not matched to a gene: 6. Germline-derived CDR1 and CDR2 are MNHEY and SMNVEV (reference sequence).

The genes are TRBV5-5 and TRBJ2-2; D is perhaps TRBD1 (6 bases). The germline CDR1 and CDR2 sequences are SGHKS and YYEKEE (reference sequence). V was clipped by 4 bases and J by 1 base, with 14 bases between them. CDR3 length: 16 amino acids. The DNA for the CDR3 is TGTGCCAGCAGCCTAACCCCGACAGGGAACACCGGGGAGCTGTTTTTT. Residues: CASSLTPTGNTGELFF.